This T cell receptor beta chain was captured by sequencing in a study of glioma-infiltrating T cells after dendritic cell vaccination. The time point: after dendritic cell vaccination, including at tumor progression/relapse. Measured with immunoSEQ multiplex PCR; TCRdb has only the in-frame clones, and not every one. The sample carries 80,000 to 100,000 clones, less than 90% recorded once. The source of this sequence is a human donor with glioblastoma. The input for sequencing was blood, taken after dendritic cell vaccination.

The chain's CDR3 is CASSLGDRGNGYTF. In DNA, the CDR3 is TGTGCCAGCAGCTTAGGAGACAGGGGTAATGGCTACACCTTC. The V gene is TRBV7-2, the J gene TRBJ1-2; TRBD1 aligns across 8 bases. CDR1 is SGHTA and CDR2 is FQGNSA in the germline V gene. The trim removed 1 base at V and 6 bases at J, leaving 4 bases unmatched. The CDR3 loop spans 14 amino acids. The whole variable domain, filled in from reference TRBV7-2 and TRBJ1-2, reads GAGVSQSPSNKVTEKGKDVELRCDPISGHTALYWYRQSLGQGLEFLIYFQGNSAPDKSGLPSDRFSAERTGGSVSTLTIQRTQQEDSAVYLCASSLGDRGNGYTFGSGTRLTVV.